This TCR beta chain derives from a study of shared clonotypes between healthy human individuals. The CDR3 is 15 residues long. Germline loops: CDR1 KGHSH, CDR2 LQKENI. V lost 3 bases, J lost 2 bases, and 13 bases lay in between. Some 30,000 T cell genomes, or approximately 0.2 ug DNA, went into the sorted-subset replicate PCRs. Generated by immunoSEQ multiplex PCR, the TCRdb table keeps only in-frame clones and is missing some. Of 2.3 million or so clones in the sample, approximately 95% were seen once. This chain uses TRBV18 with TRBJ1-2; D possibly corresponds to TRBD1 (6 bases). Sequences were obtained from naive CD4+ T cells from PBMCs. The subset is: CD45RA+ positively selected. The sequence came from a man between 18 and 29 years old in good health. Some clones in this sample may be carry-over from other donors' samples. CDR3 in DNA: TGTGCCAGCTCACCTTCCCGGGACACCAACTATGGCTACACCTTC. Its translation is CASSPSRDTNYGYTF.